This entry lists 31 T cell receptor beta chains sequenced from one sample in a study of blood T cell repertoires in COVID-19. Sequencing used immunoSEQ multiplex PCR; TCRdb keeps in-frame clones, though not all of them. This table holds some 120,000 clones, approximately 85% found once. The sample comprised peripheral blood. The receptors stem from a man aged 65 to 85 with acute or convalescent COVID-19.

The chain joins TRBV2 to TRBJ1-5; 8 bases match TRBD1. The junction had 5 bases not matched to a gene; V was cut back by 6 bases and J by 1 base. The CDR3 extends over 15 amino acids. The V gene's germline CDR1 is SNHLY and CDR2 FYNNEI. The CDR3 DNA reads TGTGCCAGCAGCTGGACAGGGAGGAGCAATCAGCCCCAGCATTTT. It translates to CASSWTGRSNQPQHF.

The chain uses TRBV19 and TRBJ2-2; 8 bases are a match to TRBD1. The germline V gene encodes CDR1 LNHDA and CDR2 SQIVND (reference sequence). This CDR3 is 15 amino acids long. J lost 5 bases, V lost 7 bases, and 9 bases had no gene match. The CDR3 nucleotides read TGTGCCAGTACTACCGGGACAGGAGGTACCGGGGAGCTGTTTTTT. Its translation is CASTTGTGGTGELFF.

The rearrangement uses TRBV6-6 and TRBJ1-1; TRBD1 aligns across 8 bases. V shed 11 bases and J 0 bases; nucleotides not matched to a gene: 14. The CDR3 loop spans 16 amino acids. Germline V gene lookup returns CDR1 MNHNY and CDR2 SVGAGI (reference sequence). The CDR3 loop reads CACDRGPDRMNTEAFF. DNA for the CDR3: TGTGCCTGTGACAGGGGCCCCGACCGAATGAACACTGAAGCTTTCTTT.

The J gene is TRBJ1-1, the V gene TRBV5-1; no clear D. This CDR3 contains 14 residues. CDR1 and CDR2 from the germline V gene are SGHRS and YFSETQ. Trimming took off 3 bases at V and 1 base at J, with 10 bases between the two ends. The CDR3 nucleotides read TGCGCCAGCAGCTCGAGGGCCAGGAACACTGAAGCTTTCTTT. Its translation is CASSSRARNTEAFF.

The rearrangement links TRBV5-1 to TRBJ1-6; the D is unclear. Germline values: CDR1 SGHRS, CDR2 YFSETQ. This CDR3 region has 14 residues. Trimming cost V 0 bases and J 5 bases, with 6 bases left between them. CDR3 in amino acids: CASSLETHNSPLHF. In DNA form, the CDR3 reads TGCGCCAGCAGCTTGGAGACACATAATTCACCCCTCCACTTT.

CDR3 sequence reads: CASSFGGAGYNEQFF. The CDR3 DNA is TGCGCCAGCAGCTTCGGGGGGGCCGGCTACAATGAGCAGTTCTTC. The chain couples TRBV5-1 to TRBJ2-1, with TRBD2 matching 8 bases. With V trimmed by 2 bases and J by 3 bases, 4 bases remained unmatched. This CDR3 is 15 amino acids long. Looked up from germline, CDR1 is SGHRS and CDR2 is YFSETQ.

The CDR3 region is CASSHRDWYF. In nucleotides, the CDR3 is TGTGCCAGCAGTCACCGGGATTGGTACTTC. The V and J genes are TRBV28 and TRBJ2-7; possible D gene TRBD2, 5 bases. CDR1 MDHEN and CDR2 SYDVKM come from the germline V gene. Deletions cut 5 bases from V and 12 bases from J, with 11 bases between. CDR3 size: 10 residues.

The J gene is TRBJ1-1, the V gene TRBV7-9, with 7 bases aligning to TRBD1. Trimming removed 6 bases from V and 11 bases from J; junction bases left unmatched: 9. Per the germline V gene, CDR1 is SEHNR and CDR2 is FQNEAQ (reference sequence). The CDR3 length is 12 residues. The CDR3 loop reads CASRQGQLRAFF. For the CDR3, the DNA is TGTGCCAGCAGACAGGGACAGCTGCGGGCTTTCTTT.

The chain links TRBV6-5 to TRBJ1-6; the D is unclear. The V end was cut by 4 bases, the J end by 5 bases, with 12 bases between. The CDR3 is 15 residues long. The germline CDR1 and CDR2 sequences are MNHEY and SVGAGI. In DNA, the CDR3 is TGTGCCAGCAGTTCTGGGCAGTTCGATAATTCACCCCTCCACTTT. Encoded protein: CASSSGQFDNSPLHF.

The CDR3 here is CASSSDRGEAFF. CDR3 nucleotides: TGTGCCAGCAGTTCGGACAGGGGGGAAGCTTTCTTT. The chain employs TRBV7-3 and TRBJ1-1; 10 nucleotides align to TRBD1. The junction had 3 bases not matched to a gene; V was cut back by 6 bases and J by 8 bases. The germline V gene has CDR1 SGHTA and CDR2 FQGTGA. There are 12 residues in the CDR3.

The CDR3 bases are TGTGCCAGTAGTGTTCTTTTCGGGGAATTAATGAACACTGAAGCTTTCTTT. This translates into CASSVLFGELMNTEAFF. The rearrangement links TRBV19 to TRBJ1-1; no clear D gene. Trimming stripped 5 bases from V and 0 bases from J, with 19 bases between. The germline V gene has CDR1 LNHDA and CDR2 SQIVND (reference sequence). The CDR3 is made up of 17 amino acids.

The chain employs TRBV2 and TRBJ2-1, with D tentatively TRBD2 (5 bases). This CDR3 is built from 11 residues. The germline CDR1 and CDR2 sequences are SNHLY and FYNNEI. V dropped 7 bases and J dropped 13 bases, with 14 bases sitting between them. CDR3 sequence (DNA): TGTGCCAGCACTTCCGGGATCGATCAGTTCTTC. Translating gives CASTSGIDQFF.

The chain links TRBV30 to TRBJ2-6; TRBD2 is a possible D gene (6 bases). Trimming left V 8 bases short and J 1 base short, with 9 bases between. The germline CDR1 and CDR2 sequences are GTSNPN and SVGIG (reference sequence). The length of the CDR3 is 13 residues. The CDR3 region is CARGASGANVLTF. In DNA form, the CDR3 reads TGTGCCCGCGGGGCTTCTGGGGCCAACGTCCTGACTTTC.

This chain joins TRBV6-4 and TRBJ1-2; D may be TRBD1 (5 bases). V lost 5 bases to trimming and J lost 8 bases, with 15 bases between them. The germline gives CDR1 MRHNA, CDR2 SNTAGT. There are 13 residues in the CDR3. CDR3: CASSPQGSDGYTF. The CDR3 region has the DNA TGTGCCAGCAGTCCTCAGGGCTCTGACGGCTACACCTTC.

The V and J genes are TRBV27 and TRBJ1-1; maybe TRBD1 (5 bases). V was pared by 1 base and J by 0 bases, with 15 bases between. The CDR3 extends over 17 amino acids. Germline V lookup: CDR1 MNHEY, CDR2 SMNVEV (reference sequence). The CDR3 bases are TGTGCCAGCAGTTTATTTGGGGCGGTGGGGTTGAACACTGAAGCTTTCTTT. Residues: CASSLFGAVGLNTEAFF.

V gene TRBV9 combines with J gene TRBJ1-6; D possibly corresponds to TRBD1 (6 bases). V gave up 2 bases and J gave up 10 bases, with 13 bases separating them. The CDR3 is 14 residues long. CDR1 is SGDLS, CDR2 YYNGEE, per germline. Here the CDR3 DNA reads TGTGCCAGCAGCGTGGAACAGGGATTCTCACCCCTCCACTTT. It codes for CASSVEQGFSPLHF. The full variable domain, with the rest looked up from reference TRBV9 and TRBJ1-6, is DSGVTQTPKHLITATGQRVTLRCSPRSGDLSVYWYQQSLDQGLQFLIQYYNGEERAKGNILERFSAQQFPDLHSELNLSSLELGDSALYFCASSVEQGFSPLHFGNGTRLTVT.

The V call is TRBV5-1, the J call TRBJ2-1; D might be TRBD1 (6 bases). The ends were cut back, 0 bases at V and 3 bases at J, with 7 bases in the middle. Germline V gives CDR1 SGHRS, CDR2 YFSETQ. The CDR3 is 14 residues long. The CDR3 coding sequence is TGCGCCAGCAGCTTGGGGGGGCTCTACAATGAGCAGTTCTTC. It translates to CASSLGGLYNEQFF.

The chain combines TRBV30 with TRBJ2-7; a weak D match, TRBD1 (6 bases). Germline assignment: CDR1 GTSNPN and CDR2 SVGIG (reference sequence). The CDR3 totals 13 residues. V lost 2 bases and J lost 3, with 11 bases in between. The CDR3 nucleotides are TGTGCCTGGAGTCAGGGGACCCTCTACGAGCAGTACTTC. Translated: CAWSQGTLYEQYF.

This clone was seen only a few times. The chain has TRBV29-1 and TRBJ1-3; D is possibly TRBD1 (6 bases). Per the germline V gene, CDR1 is SQVTM and CDR2 is ANQGSEA. V was trimmed by 7 bases and J by 3 bases, leaving 13 bases between them. This CDR3 comprises 13 residues. The CDR3 DNA reads TGCAGCGGCTACAGGGTTGGTGGAAACACCATATATTTT. Translating it yields CSGYRVGGNTIYF.

In the case of this clone: This same CDR3 is encoded by further DNA sequences in the sample. The chain carries TRBV9 and TRBJ1-4; 10 bases align to TRBD1. After removal of 0 bases from V and 7 bases from J, the junction contained 0 bases not matched to a gene. Germline CDR1 reads SGDLS; CDR2 reads YYNGEE. The CDR3 extends over 14 amino acids. Here the CDR3 DNA reads TGTGCCAGCAGCGTAGGGACAGGGGGTGAAAAACTGTTTTTT. Encoded protein: CASSVGTGGEKLFF.

The gene calls are TRBV28 and TRBJ2-7; TRBD1 aligns across 7 bases. The CDR3 totals 15 residues. The germline V gene has CDR1 MDHEN and CDR2 SYDVKM. The junction had 5 bases not matched to a gene; V was cut back by 1 base and J by 2 bases. The CDR3 sequence is CASSLLTGKAYEQYF. CDR3 in DNA: TGTGCCAGCAGTTTATTGACAGGGAAGGCCTACGAGCAGTACTTC.

The CDR3 DNA is TGTGCCAGCAAACACCGACAGGACACCGGGGAGCTGTTTTTT. This translates into CASKHRQDTGELFF. The chain is built from TRBV6-6 and TRBJ2-2, with a weak D call TRBD1 (6 bases). Germline V gene sequence: CDR1 MNHNY, CDR2 SVGAGI (reference sequence). Trimming removed 7 bases at V and 3 bases at J, with 12 bases between. This CDR3 is 14 amino acids long.

CDR3 region: CASSLNFQGDTEAFF. In nucleotides, the CDR3 is TGTGCCAGCAGTCTAAATTTCCAGGGGGATACTGAAGCTTTCTTT. This chain connects TRBV6-5 to TRBJ1-1; TRBD1 matches at 7 bases. The CDR3 is made up of 15 amino acids. Germline V lookup: CDR1 MNHEY, CDR2 SVGAGI. Trimming took 5 bases from V and 5 from J; bases not matched to a gene: 11.

This chain connects TRBV5-1 to TRBJ2-3; 9 bases fit TRBD2. The CDR3 has 14 residues. The ends lost 4 bases at V and 7 bases at J; junction bases unmatched: 7. CDR1 and CDR2 (germline): SGHRS, YFSETQ. CDR3 protein: CASSGGRDRNTQYF. In nucleotides, the CDR3 is TGCGCCAGCAGCGGCGGGAGGGATCGAAATACGCAGTATTTT.

The chain combines TRBV7-2 with TRBJ2-6; D perhaps matches TRBD1 (5 bases). The germline CDR1 and CDR2 sequences are SGHTA and FQGNSA. The CDR3 runs 15 residues. V lost 6 bases to trimming and J lost 0 bases, with 9 bases between them. The CDR3 sequence: CASRAQGSGANVLTF. The CDR3 region has the DNA TGTGCCAGCAGGGCTCAGGGCTCTGGGGCCAACGTCCTGACTTTC.

This sequence joins TRBV6-5 and TRBJ2-7, with a tentative D call TRBD1 (6 bases). V lost 6 bases, J lost 0 bases, and 9 bases lay in between. The V gene's germline CDR1 is MNHEY and CDR2 SVGAGI. CDR3 size: 13 residues. For the CDR3, the DNA is TGTGCCAGCAGAACAGGGAACTCCTACGAGCAGTACTTC. It is translated as CASRTGNSYEQYF.

The rearrangement links TRBV5-4 to TRBJ2-3; 7 nucleotides match TRBD1. This CDR3 has 17 amino acids. In germline, CDR1 is SGHNT, CDR2 YYREEE (reference sequence). Germline trimming cut 3 bases from V and 4 bases from J; bases unmatched to any gene: 14. The CDR3 loop is CASSSALRGRRADTQYF. CDR3 nucleotides: TGTGCCAGCAGCTCGGCCTTGAGGGGGCGCCGGGCAGATACGCAGTATTTT.

This clone was observed a handful of times. This sequence joins TRBV12-3 or TRBV12-4 and TRBJ1-1, with D hard to call. The CDR3 extends over 12 amino acids. V shed 1 base and J shed 6 bases, with 6 bases lying between them. CDR3 residues: CASSLDRAEAFF. CDR3 bases: TGTGCCAGCAGTTTAGATCGCGCTGAAGCTTTCTTT.

This chain uses TRBV5-1 with TRBJ2-1; a possible D gene is TRBD2 (5 bases). V was cut by 1 base and J by 7 bases, with 12 bases left in between. Germline-derived CDR1 and CDR2 are SGHRS and YFSETQ. The CDR3 has 14 residues. CDR3 sequence reads: CASSLLTEGNEQFF. In DNA, the CDR3 is TGCGCCAGCAGCTTGTTGACCGAGGGTAATGAGCAGTTCTTC.

This chain links TRBV7-6 with TRBJ2-5, with TRBD2 identical over 9 bases. With V trimmed by 0 bases and J by 6 bases, 8 bases remained unmatched. Germline values: CDR1 SGHVS, CDR2 FNYEAQ. The CDR3 consists of 16 residues. CDR3 DNA sequence: TGTGCCAGCAGCTTAGCGACGTGGAGCGGGGGGCAGACCCAGTACTTC. Residues: CASSLATWSGGQTQYF.

CDR3 region: CASSQDKRVSSGNTIYF. The CDR3 DNA follows: TGTGCCAGCAGCCAAGATAAGAGGGTCAGCTCTGGAAACACCATATATTTT. The chain has TRBV4-2 and TRBJ1-3, with D uncertain. V shed 0 bases and J shed 0 bases, with 12 bases lying between them. The CDR3 totals 17 residues. Germline V gene sequence: CDR1 LGHNA, CDR2 YNFKEQ.